A selection of T cell receptor beta chains follows, all from one sample in a study of OX40 agonist ivuxolimab in advanced cancers. The method was immunoSEQ multiplex PCR; TCRdb's version includes in-frame clones alone and lacks a portion of them. The data hold under 20,000 clones, with about two thirds observed a single time. Material: CD4+ or CD8+ T cells sorted from blood, obtained in a trial of the OX40 agonist ivuxolimab. These receptors were collected from an adult with an advanced solid tumor such as melanoma, head and neck, liver or kidney cancer. Each CDR3 is given with its conserved first and last residue. A D gene is named only where the DNA matches it firmly. Size is stated for part of the rows, as once, few or many counts, or as a class when the clone is expanded.

14 | NA | TRBJ1-4 | few | TRBV4-3 | CASSQETVGEKLFF | TGCGCCAGCAGCCAAGAGACGGTGGGTGAAAAACTGTTTTTT
11 | NA | TRBJ2-1 | NA | TRBV5-8 | CASSLGGPQFF | TGTGCCAGCAGCTTGGGGGGCCCGCAGTTCTTC
16 | NA | TRBJ1-2 | NA | TRBV5-5 | CASSLEVRGTDYGYTF | TGTGCCAGCAGCTTGGAGGTCAGGGGAACGGACTATGGCTACACCTTC
11 | NA | TRBJ2-7 | once | TRBV5-1 | CASSGGPEQYF | TGCGCCAGCAGCGGGGGTCCCGAGCAGTACTTC
15 | NA | TRBJ2-5 | NA | TRBV14 | CASSQTIHKTETQYF | TGTGCCAGCAGCCAAACTATTCATAAGACGGAGACCCAGTACTTC
13 | NA | TRBJ2-3 | NA | TRBV4-3 | CASRGSGTDTQYF | TGCGCCAGCCGGGGTAGTGGTACAGATACGCAGTATTTT
15 | TRBD1 | TRBJ1-5 | NA | TRBV19 | CASSIIQGGNQPQHF | TGTGCCAGTAGTATCATCCAGGGGGGAAATCAGCCCCAGCATTTT
18 | NA | TRBJ1-3 | NA | TRBV23-1 | CASSQSRAWGFSGNTIYF | TGCGCCAGCAGTCAATCGCGCGCCTGGGGATTCTCTGGAAACACCATATATTTT
16 | TRBD1 | TRBJ2-7 | NA | TRBV11-3 | CASSLPPTGMAYEQYF | TGTGCCAGCAGCTTACCCCCGACAGGGATGGCCTACGAGCAGTACTTC
19 | NA | TRBJ2-6 | NA | TRBV7-8 | CASTPYGAQYPSGANVLTF | TGTGCCAGCACTCCTTATGGGGCGCAATATCCCTCTGGGGCCAACGTCCTGACTTTC
14 | NA | TRBJ2-1 | NA | TRBV4-2 | CASSQGGSYNEQFF | TGTGCCAGCAGCCAAGGGGGCTCCTACAATGAGCAGTTCTTC
16 | TRBD1 | TRBJ1-2 | few | TRBV5-4 | CASSIAGTAQHWGYTF | TGTGCCAGCAGCATAGCCGGGACAGCTCAGCATTGGGGCTACACCTTC
17 | NA | TRBJ1-1 | NA | TRBV9 | CASSVGGSVGWDTEAFF | TGTGCCAGCAGCGTAGGGGGTAGCGTAGGCTGGGACACTGAAGCTTTCTTT
13 | NA | TRBJ1-6 | NA | TRBV19 | CASSIGSVSPLHF | TGTGCCAGTAGTATAGGTTCGGTTTCACCCCTCCACTTT
15 | TRBD1 | TRBJ1-3 | NA | TRBV6-6 | CASSRGQGSGNTIYF | TGTGCCAGCAGTAGGGGACAGGGGTCCGGAAACACCATATATTTT
17 | TRBD1 | TRBJ2-2 | NA | TRBV2 | CASFRGQGAGGAGELFF | TGTGCCAGCTTTCGGGGACAGGGGGCCGGCGGTGCCGGGGAGCTGTTTTTT
14 | NA | TRBJ2-3 | NA | TRBV9 | CASSVVQHTDTQYF | TGTGCCAGCAGCGTAGTCCAGCACACAGATACGCAGTATTTT
14 | NA | TRBJ2-7 | NA | TRBV4-3 | CASSQDEGPYEQYF | TGCGCCAGCAGCCAAGACGAGGGTCCATACGAGCAGTACTTC
14 | NA | TRBJ2-3 | NA | TRBV19 | CASSIGTVTDTQYF | TGTGCCAGTAGTATAGGGACGGTCACAGATACGCAGTATTTT
15 | TRBD2 | TRBJ2-7 | few | TRBV7-8 | CASRSTGGGPYEQYF | TGTGCCAGCAGATCAACGGGAGGGGGACCCTACGAGCAGTACTTC
18 | NA | TRBJ1-3 | once | TRBV9 | CASSPGGTGWFSGNTIYF | TGTGCCAGCAGCCCCGGAGGCACGGGCTGGTTCTCTGGAAACACCATATATTTT
14 | NA | TRBJ2-1 | NA | TRBV14 | CASSRDSRGYEQFF | TGTGCCAGCAGCCGGGACTCCCGGGGCTACGAGCAGTTCTTC
18 | NA | TRBJ2-2 | NA | TRBV7-9 | CASSLGLGTGFHTGELFF | TGTGCCAGCAGCTTAGGTTTGGGGACCGGATTTCACACCGGGGAGCTGTTTTTT
15 | TRBD2 | TRBJ2-3 | NA | TRBV11-2 | CASSPLAGGADTQYF | TGTGCCAGCAGCCCGCTAGCGGGGGGAGCAGATACGCAGTATTTT
15 | NA | TRBJ1-5 | NA | TRBV4-3 | CASSPGRNSNQPQHF | TGCGCCAGCAGCCCCGGACGGAATAGCAATCAGCCCCAGCATTTT
14 | NA | TRBJ2-5 | NA | TRBV27 | CASSFNGFQETQYF | TGTGCCAGCAGTTTTAATGGGTTTCAAGAGACCCAGTACTTC
17 | TRBD2 | TRBJ2-4 | NA | TRBV7-2 | CASSLSSGGAGGDIQYF | TGTGCCAGCAGCTTATCTAGCGGGGGGGCCGGAGGGGACATTCAGTACTTC
14 | NA | TRBJ2-4 | NA | TRBV7-9 | CASSPTGRGNIQYF | TGTGCCAGCAGCCCGACAGGGAGGGGAAACATTCAGTACTTC
13 | NA | TRBJ2-7 | NA | TRBV4-1 | CASSQEELYEQYF | TGCGCCAGCAGCCAAGAAGAGCTCTACGAGCAGTACTTC
13 | NA | TRBJ1-6 | few | TRBV11-2 | CASSAGGRSPLHF | TGTGCCAGCAGCGCTGGGGGCCGTTCACCCCTCCACTTT
13 | TRBD1 | TRBJ1-4 | NA | TRBV6-4 | CASPGQGLEKLFF | TGTGCCAGTCCGGGACAGGGGTTGGAAAAACTGTTTTTT
17 | NA | TRBJ2-2 | NA | TRBV5-3 | CARRHPAGASDTGELFF | TGTGCCAGAAGACATCCCGCGGGGGCCTCGGACACCGGGGAGCTGTTTTTT
14 | TRBD1 | TRBJ1-3 | NA | TRBV7-9 | CASSMTGSGNTIYF | TGTGCCAGCAGCATGACAGGGTCTGGAAACACCATATATTTT
14 | TRBD1 | TRBJ2-7 | NA | TRBV18 | CASSPTGGYDEQYF | TGTGCCAGCTCTCCGACAGGGGGCTATGACGAGCAGTACTTC
14 | NA | TRBJ2-7 | NA | TRBV7-9 | CASSLETGLYEQYF | TGTGCCAGCAGCTTGGAAACGGGGTTGTACGAGCAGTACTTC
11 | NA | TRBJ2-7 | NA | TRBV28 | CASSLGYEQYF | TGTGCCAGCAGTTTAGGGTACGAGCAGTACTTC
15 | TRBD2 | TRBJ2-1 | few | TRBV27 | CASGTSGGTYNEQFF | TGTGCCAGCGGTACTAGCGGGGGGACCTACAATGAGCAGTTCTTC
12 | NA | TRBJ1-6 | NA | TRBV27 | CASSWGDSPLHF | TGTGCCAGCAGTTGGGGCGATTCACCCCTCCACTTT
14 | TRBD1 | TRBJ2-5 | NA | TRBV11-3 | CASSRQGRWETQYF | TGTGCCAGCAGCAGACAGGGGAGGTGGGAGACCCAGTACTTC
10 | TRBD1 | TRBJ1-1 | NA | TRBV2 | CASRDREAFF | TGTGCCAGCAGGGACAGGGAAGCTTTCTTT
15 | TRBD1 | TRBJ1-6 | NA | TRBV19 | CASSIGRQGSSPLHF | TGTGCCAGTAGTATAGGCCGACAGGGTAGTTCACCCCTCCACTTT
15 | NA | TRBJ2-7 | NA | TRBV7-2 | CASSLDSDSPYEQYF | TGTGCCAGCAGCTTAGATTCGGACTCCCCCTACGAGCAGTACTTC
16 | NA | TRBJ1-5 | few | TRBV5-6 | CASSLFTAGIDQPQHF | TGTGCCAGCAGCTTGTTCACGGCAGGGATTGATCAGCCCCAGCATTTT
15 | TRBD1 | TRBJ1-5 | NA | TRBV19 | CASIQGVRSNQPQHF | TGTGCCAGTATTCAGGGGGTGAGGAGCAATCAGCCCCAGCATTTT
16 | NA | TRBJ1-5 | NA | TRBV19 | CASSSWYANSNQPQHF | TGTGCCAGTAGTTCCTGGTATGCTAATAGCAATCAGCCCCAGCATTTT
13 | NA | TRBJ2-7 | NA | TRBV2 | CASKEVSSYEQYF | TGTGCCAGCAAAGAGGTCAGCTCCTACGAGCAGTACTTC
13 | NA | TRBJ2-7 | medium-sized | TRBV30 | CAWDPRGGYEQYF | TGTGCCTGGGACCCAAGAGGGGGCTACGAGCAGTACTTC
15 | TRBD1 | TRBJ1-5 | medium-sized | TRBV7-8 | CASSFNRGMDQPQHF | TGTGCCAGCAGCTTTAACAGGGGGATGGATCAGCCCCAGCATTTT
13 | TRBD2 | TRBJ2-7 | few | TRBV9 | CASSNSGSHEQYF | TGTGCCAGCAGCAATAGCGGGTCCCACGAGCAGTACTTC
15 | NA | TRBJ2-3 | NA | TRBV21-1 | CASSRDRGCTDTQYF | TGTGCCAGCAGCCGGGACAGGGGATGCACAGATACGCAGTATTTT
14 | NA | TRBJ1-5 | NA | TRBV5-6 | CASSLGALNQPQHF | TGTGCCAGCAGCTTAGGCGCACTCAATCAGCCCCAGCATTTT
15 | NA | TRBJ1-1 | NA | TRBV7-2 | CASSFGGTRDTEAFF | TGTGCCAGCAGCTTTGGGGGGACGAGGGACACTGAAGCTTTCTTT
16 | NA | TRBJ2-7 | NA | TRBV9 | CASSVGSGQKSYEQYF | TGTGCCAGCAGCGTTGGGTCTGGACAAAAATCCTACGAGCAGTACTTC
15 | NA | TRBJ2-5 | NA | TRBV9 | CASSVAGQAQETQYF | TGTGCCAGCAGCGTAGCGGGTCAGGCCCAAGAGACCCAGTACTTC
12 | NA | TRBJ2-7 | NA | TRBV11-2 | CASSWVSYEQYF | TGTGCCAGCAGCTGGGTTTCCTACGAGCAGTACTTC
15 | TRBD2 | TRBJ2-3 | NA | TRBV10-3 | CAISGGGTSTDTQYF | TGTGCCATCAGTGGCGGGGGGACTAGCACAGATACGCAGTATTTT
13 | NA | TRBJ1-1 | NA | TRBV5-4 | CASSPGGYTEAFF | TGTGCCAGCAGCCCCGGAGGGTACACTGAAGCTTTCTTT